Following are 20 T cell receptor beta chains from one sample sequenced in a study of blood T cell repertoires in COVID-19. Clones were read by immunoSEQ multiplex PCR, and TCRdb kept only the in-frame ones, dropping some. The sample records 210,000 or so clones, about nine tenths being singletons. The sequenced sample was peripheral blood. Receptors were obtained from a man aged 35 to 55 with acute or convalescent COVID-19.

This chain joins TRBV28 and TRBJ2-2; D perhaps matches TRBD1 (6 bases). The CDR3 consists of 15 residues. CDR1 is MDHEN, CDR2 SYDVKM, per germline. Trimming stripped 8 bases from V and 2 bases from J, with 15 bases between. The CDR3 loop is CASGTQGPNTGELFF. The CDR3, as DNA: TGTGCCAGCGGCACACAGGGACCAAACACCGGGGAGCTGTTTTTT.

The chain carries TRBV27 and TRBJ1-2; 8 bases line up with TRBD1. The CDR3 has 14 amino acids. Germline V lookup: CDR1 MNHEY, CDR2 SMNVEV (reference sequence). Trimming at V came to 5 bases and at J to 7 bases, leaving 9 bases not matched to a gene. DNA for the CDR3: TGTGCCAGCAGTCTTCGGACAGGGAACCCTGGCTACACCTTC. Protein product: CASSLRTGNPGYTF.

This clone was observed once. The chain carries TRBV12-3 or TRBV12-4 and TRBJ2-1; D may be TRBD2 (5 bases). The V end lost 3 bases, the J end lost 9 bases, and 6 bases lay between the germline ends. The length of the CDR3 is 11 residues. The DNA of the CDR3 is TGTGCCAGCAGTTTTGGAGGTGAGCAGTTCTTC. Its translation is CASSFGGEQFF.

V is TRBV28 and J is TRBJ2-2; 9 bases are shared with TRBD1. The V gene's germline CDR1 is MDHEN and CDR2 SYDVKM. J lost 7 bases, V lost 5 bases, and 11 bases had no gene match. The length of the CDR3 is 16 residues. The CDR3 reads CASSVMLGQGNGELFF. In DNA, the CDR3 is TGTGCCAGCAGTGTGATGCTCGGACAGGGGAACGGGGAGCTGTTTTTT.

This chain uses TRBV19 with TRBJ1-1; D gene ambiguous. This CDR3 is 15 amino acids long. Trimming removed 7 bases at V and 8 bases at J, with 23 bases between. CDR1 LNHDA and CDR2 SQIVND come from the germline V gene (reference sequence). The CDR3 reads CASKRPGQSFREAFF. The CDR3 coding sequence is TGTGCCAGTAAGAGGCCCGGCCAAAGCTTTCGGGAAGCTTTCTTT.

This chain uses TRBV18 with TRBJ2-4; 15 bases agree with TRBD2. The ends lost 1 base at V and 5 bases at J; junction bases unmatched: 0. Germline V gives CDR1 KGHSH, CDR2 LQKENI. This CDR3 is 16 amino acids long. The CDR3 here is CASSPRTSGGENIQYF. CDR3 sequence (DNA): TGTGCCAGCTCACCACGGACTAGCGGGGGGGAAAACATTCAGTACTTC. The full variable domain, completed using reference TRBV18 and TRBJ2-4, is NAGVMQNPRHLVRRRGQEARLRCSPMKGHSHVYWYRQLPEEGLKFMVYLQKENIIDESGMPKERFSAEFPKEGPSILRIQQVVRGDSAAYFCASSPRTSGGENIQYFGAGTRLSVL.

J is TRBJ2-3 and V is TRBV5-1, with D maybe TRBD1 (6 bases). V lost 0 bases, J lost 0 bases, and 11 bases lay in between. CDR1 and CDR2 from the germline V gene are SGHRS and YFSETQ. The CDR3 contains 16 residues. CDR3 nucleotides: TGCGCCAGCAGCTTGGCCGTGGACAGCAGCACAGATACGCAGTATTTT. Translating it yields CASSLAVDSSTDTQYF.

The V call is TRBV5-4, the J call TRBJ1-1, with D possibly being TRBD1 (5 bases). Germline V gene lookup returns CDR1 SGHNT and CDR2 YYREEE (reference sequence). This CDR3 has 14 residues. Trimming pared 2 bases from V and 1 base from J, leaving 9 bases between. The CDR3 DNA sequence: TGTGCCAGCAGCTTCGCCGGACAGAACACTGAAGCTTTCTTT. It codes for CASSFAGQNTEAFF.

This clone occurred once. The V gene is TRBV28, the J gene TRBJ2-3, with TRBD1 matching 9 bases. The CDR3 sequence is 13 residues long. Germline V gives CDR1 MDHEN, CDR2 SYDVKM. J gave up 5 bases and V 6 bases, and 3 bases lay outside the gene matches. Written as DNA, the CDR3 is TGTGCCAGCAGAACAGGGGGCGAAGATACGCAGTATTTT. It specifies CASRTGGEDTQYF.

The V and J genes are TRBV5-1 and TRBJ1-4; D may be TRBD1 (5 bases). The V end lost 1 base, the J end lost 8 bases, and 15 bases lay between the germline ends. This CDR3 has 15 residues. Per the germline V gene, CDR1 is SGHRS and CDR2 is YFSETQ. CDR3 region: CASSLRGGTREKLFF. The CDR3 DNA is TGCGCCAGCAGCTTGAGGGGAGGGACCCGGGAAAAACTGTTTTTT.

V gene TRBV5-6 combines with J gene TRBJ2-3; D perhaps matches TRBD2 (6 bases). This CDR3 spans 16 amino acids. Per the germline V gene, CDR1 is SGHDT and CDR2 is YYEEEE. V lost 7 bases and J lost 0, with 18 bases in between. The CDR3, as DNA: TGTGCCAGCCTCCGAGGGTGGGGGAGGAGCACAGATACGCAGTATTTT. Translation gives CASLRGWGRSTDTQYF.

The CDR3 region has the DNA TGCGCCAGCAGCTTGAGGAGCGGACTAGCGGGGGTTGATACGCAGTATTTT. Its translation: CASSLRSGLAGVDTQYF. The rearrangement uses TRBV5-1 and TRBJ2-3; 13 nucleotides align to TRBD2. This CDR3 contains 17 residues. The germline V gene has CDR1 SGHRS and CDR2 YFSETQ. The V gene end was trimmed by 1 base and the J gene end by 6 bases; junction bases not matched to a gene: 8. Looking up the rest from reference TRBV5-1 and TRBJ2-3 gives the full variable domain: KAGVTQTPRYLIKTRGQQVTLSCSPISGHRSVSWYQQTPGQGLQFLFEYFSETQRNKGNFPGRFSGRQFSNSRSEMNVSTLELGDSALYLCASSLRSGLAGVDTQYFGPGTRLTVL.

CDR3 in amino acids: CASSLAEAFTEAFF. The CDR3 coding sequence is TGCGCCAGCAGCTTGGCCGAGGCGTTCACTGAAGCTTTCTTT. The rearrangement joins TRBV5-1 to TRBJ1-1; unclear D gene. This CDR3 is 14 amino acids long. Germline-derived CDR1 and CDR2 are SGHRS and YFSETQ. V gave up 0 bases and J gave up 4 bases, with 10 bases separating them.

A few counts support this clone. The genes are TRBV20-1 and TRBJ2-7; possible D gene TRBD2, 5 bases. CDR1 is DFQATT and CDR2 is SNEGSKA in the germline V gene (reference sequence). The CDR3 extends over 13 amino acids. The V end lost 3 bases, the J end lost 7 bases, and 16 bases lay between the germline ends. CDR3 DNA sequence: TGCAGTGCTAGTCGGTTAAGCCGGGGAGAGCAGTACTTC. Its translation is CSASRLSRGEQYF.

The chain is built from TRBV29-1 and TRBJ1-1; D uncertain. The CDR3 covers 15 residues. V shed 4 bases and J shed 1 base, with 16 bases lying between them. Looked up from germline, CDR1 is SQVTM and CDR2 is ANQGSEA. The CDR3 spells CSVGWARLWNTEAFF. As DNA, the CDR3 is TGCAGCGTTGGTTGGGCCCGGTTGTGGAACACTGAAGCTTTCTTT.

This chain links TRBV5-5 with TRBJ1-4, with D maybe TRBD1 (6 bases). V dropped 2 bases and J dropped 7 bases, with 18 bases sitting between them. Germline V gives CDR1 SGHKS, CDR2 YYEKEE (reference sequence). The CDR3 runs to 16 residues. The CDR3 nucleotides are TGTGCCAGCAGCTTAAACCCAGGGGAGTACCGTGAAAAACTGTTTTTT. This gives the protein CASSLNPGEYREKLFF. Using reference TRBV5-5 and TRBJ1-4 for the parts outside the CDR3, the full variable domain is DAGVTQSPTHLIKTRGQQVTLRCSPISGHKSVSWYQQVLGQGPQFIFQYYEKEERGRGNFPDRFSARQFPNYSSELNVNALLLGDSALYLCASSLNPGEYREKLFFGSGTQLSVL.

The chain links TRBV5-1 to TRBJ2-7; 8 bases agree with TRBD1. CDR1 is SGHRS and CDR2 is YFSETQ in the germline V gene. The CDR3 is made up of 14 amino acids. The V segment lost 3 bases and the J segment 5 bases; nucleotides outside the gene matches: 7. CDR3 loop: CASSWRQGQDEQYF. The CDR3 nucleotides read TGCGCCAGCAGCTGGAGACAGGGGCAGGACGAGCAGTACTTC.

This chain joins TRBV15 and TRBJ1-5; D may be TRBD1 (5 bases). This CDR3 contains 17 residues. With 0 bases removed from V and 0 bases from J, the gap between germline ends came to 12 bases. The V gene's germline CDR1 is LNHNV and CDR2 YYDKDF (reference sequence). As DNA, the CDR3 is TGTGCCACCAGCAGAGATTGGCCAGGGCTTAGCAATCAGCCCCAGCATTTT. This sequence encodes CATSRDWPGLSNQPQHF. Supplemented by reference TRBV15 and TRBJ1-5, the full variable domain reads DAMVIQNPRYQVTQFGKPVTLSCSQTLNHNVMYWYQQKSSQAPKLLFHYYDKDFNNEADTPDNFQSRRPNTSFCFLDIRSPGLGDTAMYLCATSRDWPGLSNQPQHFGDGTRLSIL.

The table lists this clone with a few counts. V is TRBV30 and J is TRBJ1-2; a possible D gene is TRBD1 (6 bases). CDR1 and CDR2 (germline): GTSNPN, SVGIG (reference sequence). The CDR3 loop spans 16 amino acids. Trimming removed 3 bases from V and 3 bases from J, with 20 bases in between. The CDR3 loop reads CAWSPRQQGWYYGYTF. The CDR3 DNA follows: TGTGCCTGGAGCCCCCGGCAACAGGGATGGTACTATGGCTACACCTTC.

J is TRBJ2-5 and V is TRBV5-6; 9 positions match TRBD1. J was trimmed by 1 base and V by 4 bases; bases with no gene match: 11. Germline CDR1 is SGHDT and CDR2 is YYEEEE. The CDR3 has 17 amino acids. The CDR3 region is CASSKVTGGYLQETQYF. CDR3 in DNA: TGTGCCAGCAGCAAAGTTACAGGGGGCTATCTCCAAGAGACCCAGTACTTC. Filled out from reference TRBV5-6 and TRBJ2-5, the complete variable domain reads DAGVTQSPTHLIKTRGQQVTLRCSPKSGHDTVSWYQQALGQGPQFIFQYYEEEERQRGNFPDRFSGHQFPNYSSELNVNALLLGDSALYLCASSKVTGGYLQETQYFGPGTRLLVL.